The 32 T cell receptor beta chains below were found in one sample sequenced in a study of CD4+ T cells in melanoma. Sequenced by immunoSEQ multiplex PCR; TCRdb stores in-frame clones only, minus some. The table includes around 6,600 clones, around 62% detected once. Sequencing was done on a sample of cells from a culture (not recorded whether cultured in vitro). The receptors here all came from a human donor with melanoma.

The V gene is TRBV7-9, the J gene TRBJ1-2; the D is unclear. Trimming pared 6 bases from V and 8 bases from J, leaving 28 bases between. This CDR3 spans 17 amino acids. Germline CDR1 and CDR2: SEHNR and FQNEAQ (reference sequence). This CDR3 reads CASRPPGAGGPGSGYTF. The CDR3 nucleotides are TGTGCCAGCAGACCCCCGGGCGCAGGTGGACCGGGGTCGGGCTACACCTTC. Together with reference TRBV7-9 and TRBJ1-2, the CDR3 gives the full variable domain: DTGVSQNPRHKITKRGQNVTFRCDPISEHNRLYWYRQTLGQGPEFLTYFQNEAQLEKSRLLSDRFSAERPKGSFSTLEIQRTEQGDSAMYLCASRPPGAGGPGSGYTFGSGTRLTVV.

This chain connects TRBV4-1 to TRBJ1-1; no clear D gene. Between the trimmed V and J ends, which lost 0 bases and 0 bases, there was a span of 17 bases. CDR1 and CDR2 (germline): MGHRA, YSYEKL. The length of the CDR3 is 18 residues. As DNA, the CDR3 is TGCGCCAGCAGCCAAGATCATTGGGTAGTCACGATGAACACTGAAGCTTTCTTT. This encodes CASSQDHWVVTMNTEAFF.

The chain links TRBV19 to TRBJ2-4; TRBD1 agrees at 8 bases. This CDR3 contains 17 residues. Germline values: CDR1 LNHDA, CDR2 SQIVND (reference sequence). Trimming removed 3 bases from V and 1 base from J; junction bases left unmatched: 8. The CDR3 reads CASSISAGGFAKNIQYF. For the CDR3, the DNA is TGTGCCAGTAGTATCTCCGCAGGGGGCTTCGCCAAAAACATTCAGTACTTC.

This clone was detected once. The chain carries TRBV19 and TRBJ2-7, with 8 bases fitting TRBD1. CDR3 length: 14 amino acids. Germline trimming cut 4 bases from V and 3 bases from J; bases unmatched to any gene: 5. Germline-derived CDR1 and CDR2 are LNHDA and SQIVND (reference sequence). This chain's CDR3 is CASSRTGTGYEQYF. CDR3 DNA sequence: TGTGCCAGTAGTAGAACCGGGACAGGCTACGAGCAGTACTTC.

The chain carries TRBV5-6 and TRBJ1-3; D remains unclear. This CDR3 is built from 14 residues. V shed 0 bases and J shed 3 bases, with 7 bases lying between them. CDR1 SGHDT and CDR2 YYEEEE come from the germline V gene. CDR3 loop: CASSLGGFGNTIYF. CDR3 sequence (DNA): TGTGCCAGCAGCTTGGGAGGGTTTGGAAACACCATATATTTT.

The gene calls are TRBV10-3 and TRBJ2-5; TRBD1 might be the D (5 bases). The CDR3 runs 14 residues. Trimming removed 4 bases from V and 1 base from J, with 10 bases in between. Germline V gives CDR1 ENHRY, CDR2 SYGVKD. Here the CDR3 DNA reads TGTGCCATCAGTGGGGGCAGCTTCCAAGAGACCCAGTACTTC. This encodes CAISGGSFQETQYF.

In regard to this clone: An end of the junction differs from the germline gene, which may be a read error. The chain is built from TRBV29-1 and TRBJ2-1, with TRBD2 matching 9 bases. The CDR3 loop spans 14 amino acids. Germline CDR1 is SQVTM and CDR2 is ANQGSEA. DNA for the CDR3: TGCAGCATTGATCCTAGCGGGGCGGGCAATGAGCAGTTCTTC. Its translation is CSIDPSGAGNEQFF.

The J gene is TRBJ2-7, the V gene TRBV28, with 7 bases that match TRBD1. From germline, CDR1 is MDHEN and CDR2 SYDVKM. The trim removed 6 bases at V and 7 bases at J, leaving 9 bases unmatched. The CDR3 length is 13 residues. In DNA, the CDR3 is TGTGCCAGCAGCTACAGGGGCTTGAGGGAGCAGTACTTC. Translating it yields CASSYRGLREQYF. The full variable domain, completed using reference TRBV28 and TRBJ2-7, is DVKVTQSSRYLVKRTGEKVFLECVQDMDHENMFWYRQDPGLGLRLIYFSYDVKMKEKGDIPEGYSVSREKKERFSLILESASTNQTSMYLCASSYRGLREQYFGPGTRLTVT.

The gene calls are TRBV27 and TRBJ1-2; possibly TRBD1 for D (6 bases). The V end was cut by 6 bases, the J end by 1 base, with 12 bases between. Germline CDR1 MNHEY, CDR2 SMNVEV (reference sequence). CDR3 length: 14 amino acids. DNA for the CDR3: TGTGCCAGCAGGTCGTCAGGGGTTAACTATGGCTACACCTTC. Amino acids: CASRSSGVNYGYTF.

The rearrangement uses TRBV6-1 and TRBJ2-1, with 9 positions matching TRBD2. The V gene's germline CDR1 is MNHNS and CDR2 SASEGT. With V trimmed by 3 bases and J by 9 bases, 6 bases remained unmatched. The CDR3 spans 14 residues. CDR3 protein: CASSEMRGGTEQFF. CDR3 sequence (DNA): TGTGCCAGCAGTGAGATGCGGGGGGGTACTGAGCAGTTCTTC.

A single count supports this clone. The CDR3 nucleotides are TGTGCCAGCAGTGAACTAGGAACCTACGAGCAGTACTTC. Its translation is CASSELGTYEQYF. This chain links TRBV25-1 with TRBJ2-7; no definite D call. CDR3 length equals 13 residues. Germline CDR1 and CDR2: MGHDK and SYGVNS. Between the trimmed V and J ends, which lost 2 bases and 2 bases, there was a span of 7 bases.

By share, this clone counts as medium-sized. The CDR3 here is CASSPSTILAEQETQYF. For the CDR3, the DNA is TGTGCCAGCAGCCCCTCCACCATACTAGCAGAACAAGAGACCCAGTACTTC. The chain joins TRBV14 to TRBJ2-5; TRBD2 is a possible D gene (6 bases). CDR3 length: 17 amino acids. Germline CDR1 and CDR2: SGHDN and FVKESK. The V end lost 4 bases, the J end lost 2 bases, and 20 bases lay between the germline ends.

The rearrangement links TRBV18 to TRBJ1-1, with unresolved D. The CDR3 runs to 11 residues. The germline CDR1 and CDR2 sequences are KGHSH and LQKENI. Between the trimmed V and J ends, which lost 4 bases and 5 bases, there was a span of 5 bases. CDR3 sequence reads: CASSRETEAFF. The CDR3 DNA is TGTGCCAGCTCACGAGAAACTGAAGCTTTCTTT.

This clone is medium-sized within its sample. V and J are TRBV19 and TRBJ1-3, with 7 bases lining up with TRBD1. V lost 7 bases, J lost 3 bases, and 12 bases stayed unmatched. Germline lookup yields CDR1 LNHDA and CDR2 SQIVND (reference sequence). CDR3 length: 16 amino acids. This CDR3 is CASTQSRDSLGNTIYF. CDR3 nucleotide sequence: TGTGCCAGTACCCAAAGCCGGGACAGTCTTGGAAACACCATATATTTT.

The CDR3: CASSLVGNSPLHF. As DNA, the CDR3 is TGTGCCAGCAGCTTAGTCGGAAATTCACCCCTCCACTTT. This chain joins TRBV7-9 and TRBJ1-6; D remains ambiguous. The V end was cut by 1 base, the J end by 7 bases, with 5 bases between. Germline CDR1 and CDR2: SEHNR and FQNEAQ (reference sequence). This CDR3 comprises 13 residues.

V usage is TRBV5-1 and J usage is TRBJ1-2; a possible D gene is TRBD1 (5 bases). Germline lookup yields CDR1 SGHRS and CDR2 YFSETQ. CDR3 length: 14 amino acids. The V end was cut by 5 bases, the J end by 6 bases, with 17 bases between. The chain's CDR3 is CASSLGQVSDGYTF. In nucleotides, the CDR3 is TGCGCCAGCAGTCTGGGGCAAGTAAGCGATGGCTACACCTTC.

The chain joins TRBV10-3 to TRBJ1-6; D is undetermined. The CDR3 sequence is 15 residues long. The germline V and J ends were trimmed by 3 bases and 6 bases, with 12 bases remaining between them. From germline, CDR1 is ENHRY and CDR2 SYGVKD. Here the CDR3 DNA reads TGTGCCATCAGTGACCGGGCGGATACTAATTCACCCCTCCACTTT. It codes for CAISDRADTNSPLHF.

Concerning this clone: Other DNA sequences in this sample translate to the same CDR3. This rearrangement joins TRBV4-2 to TRBJ2-7, with no clear D. The CDR3 runs 13 residues. Germline assignment: CDR1 LGHNA and CDR2 YNFKEQ. V shed 4 bases and J shed 1 base, with 8 bases lying between them. The CDR3 sequence is CASSPPGSYEQYF. Written as DNA, the CDR3 is TGTGCCAGCAGCCCTCCAGGTTCCTACGAGCAGTACTTC.

The J gene is TRBJ2-3, the V gene TRBV5-4; 8 bases map to TRBD2. The CDR3 runs 14 residues. Germline V gene sequence: CDR1 SGHNT, CDR2 YYREEE (reference sequence). J lost 5 bases, V lost 3 bases, and 5 bases had no gene match. As DNA, the CDR3 is TGTGCCAGCAGCTCCGGGGGGGCCAAAGATACGCAGTATTTT. This sequence encodes CASSSGGAKDTQYF.

This sequence joins TRBV5-1 and TRBJ1-1, with 9 bases matching TRBD1. Germline CDR1 reads SGHRS; CDR2 reads YFSETQ. With V trimmed by 4 bases and J by 3 bases, 7 bases remained unmatched. The CDR3 covers 15 residues. In DNA form, the CDR3 reads TGCGCCAGCAGCACCGGGACAGGGAAGGACACTGAAGCTTTCTTT. Its protein is CASSTGTGKDTEAFF.

This clone was detected a few times. This chain links TRBV2 with TRBJ1-1; TRBD1 aligns across 9 bases. The trim removed 6 bases at V and 6 bases at J, leaving 5 bases unmatched. The CDR3 loop spans 13 amino acids. Germline-derived CDR1 and CDR2 are SNHLY and FYNNEI. The CDR3 nucleotides read TGTGCCAGCAGAGGACAGGGGCTCCCTGAAGCTTTCTTT. Its translation is CASRGQGLPEAFF.

Sample share makes this clone medium-sized. This rearrangement joins TRBV6-6 to TRBJ2-7, with 7 bases aligning to TRBD2. V lost 6 bases, J lost 1 base, and 9 bases stayed unmatched. This CDR3 has 15 residues. CDR1 and CDR2 from the germline V gene are MNHNY and SVGAGI (reference sequence). The CDR3, as DNA: TGTGCCAGCAGCCCTGAGGGGACTATTTCCTACGAGCAGTACTTC. Protein product: CASSPEGTISYEQYF.

This chain connects TRBV5-1 to TRBJ2-7; D not resolved. CDR3 length: 13 amino acids. Per germline, CDR1 SGHRS and CDR2 YFSETQ. V lost 4 bases, J lost 6 bases, and 14 bases lay in between. The CDR3 DNA reads as TGCGCCAGCAGCCCCGCTTTGTTAGGCGAGCAGTACTTC. Encoded protein: CASSPALLGEQYF.

This clone was recorded a few times. The chain joins TRBV3-1 (or the pseudogene TRBV3-2) to TRBJ2-5; maybe TRBD1 (7 bases). Germline CDR1 LGHDT, CDR2 YNNKEL (reference sequence). Trimming pared 5 bases from V and 5 bases from J, leaving 24 bases between. The CDR3 length is 17 residues. In DNA, the CDR3 is TGTGCCAGCAGCAATAAGGGGGCAGGGGAGGTATTGGAGACCCAGTACTTC. Translation: CASSNKGAGEVLETQYF.

The V and J genes are TRBV5-1 and TRBJ2-2, with D maybe TRBD2 (6 bases). Germline-derived CDR1 and CDR2 are SGHRS and YFSETQ. V lost 4 bases, J lost 7 bases, and 14 bases lay in between. There are 14 residues in the CDR3. CDR3 protein: CASSPPGRGGELFF. The CDR3, as DNA: TGCGCCAGCAGCCCGCCCGGGCGGGGCGGGGAGCTGTTTTTT.

This clone is deemed medium-sized (0.01 to 0.1%). The J gene is TRBJ1-1, the V gene TRBV5-1; weak D call: TRBD1 (6 bases). V lost 0 bases to trimming and J lost 6 bases, with 15 bases between them. Germline V gene sequence: CDR1 SGHRS, CDR2 YFSETQ. The CDR3 is 15 amino acids. The CDR3 sequence is CASSLGQQGFPEAFF. In DNA form, the CDR3 reads TGCGCCAGCAGCTTGGGTCAACAGGGTTTCCCTGAAGCTTTCTTT.

This sequence joins TRBV4-3 and TRBJ2-1, with TRBD2 matching over 7 bases. The V gene end was trimmed by 0 bases and the J gene end by 4 bases; junction bases not matched to a gene: 3. The CDR3 spans 15 residues. Looked up from germline, CDR1 is LGHNA and CDR2 is YSLEER. CDR3 sequence (DNA): TGCGCCAGCAGCCAAGATCTAGCGGTTTACAATGAGCAGTTCTTC. Translation: CASSQDLAVYNEQFF.

CDR3 loop: CASSLDRADEKLFF. CDR3 coding DNA: TGTGCCAGCTCACTGGACAGGGCGGATGAAAAACTGTTTTTT. This rearrangement joins TRBV18 to TRBJ1-4; 8 bases are shared with TRBD1. V was pared by 4 bases and J by 6 bases, with 4 bases of the junction left unmatched. This CDR3 region has 14 residues. Looked up from germline, CDR1 is KGHSH and CDR2 is LQKENI.

The V call is TRBV3-1 (or the pseudogene TRBV3-2), the J call TRBJ2-2; 10 bases align to TRBD2. The CDR3 has 15 amino acids. Germline trimming cut 5 bases from V and 1 base from J; bases unmatched to any gene: 1. Germline V gene sequence: CDR1 LGHDT, CDR2 YNNKEL (reference sequence). The CDR3 sequence is CASSWTSGNTGELFF. CDR3 in DNA: TGTGCCAGCAGCTGGACTAGCGGGAACACCGGGGAGCTGTTTTTT.

The V call is TRBV7-6, the J call TRBJ2-1; D may correspond to TRBD1 or TRBD2 (7 bases each). Germline-derived CDR1 and CDR2 are SGHVS and FNYEAQ. The CDR3 runs to 16 residues. V dropped 2 bases and J dropped 10 bases, with 21 bases sitting between them. The DNA of the CDR3 is TGTGCCAGCAGCTTAACCGCGGCAGGGGGGGGCGGAGAGCAGTTCTTC. Translation: CASSLTAAGGGGEQFF.

This clone has only one observation. V and J are TRBV29-1 and TRBJ1-1; no firm D call. V was trimmed by 0 bases and J by 5 bases, leaving 10 bases between them. The V gene's germline CDR1 is SQVTM and CDR2 ANQGSEA. This CDR3 comprises 13 residues. The CDR3 loop is CSVEDPPGTEAFF. Written as DNA, the CDR3 is TGCAGCGTTGAAGATCCCCCGGGGACTGAAGCTTTCTTT. Based on the CDR3 plus reference TRBV29-1 and TRBJ1-1, the full variable domain is SAVISQKPSRDICQRGTSLTIQCQVDSQVTMMFWYRQQPGQSLTLIATANQGSEATYESGFVIDKFPISRPNLTFSTLTVSNMSPEDSSIYLCSVEDPPGTEAFFGQGTRLTVV.

V and J are TRBV14 and TRBJ2-3; D ambiguous. The CDR3 is 13 amino acids. Trimming took off 0 bases at V and 6 bases at J, with 7 bases between the two ends. Germline lookup yields CDR1 SGHDN and CDR2 FVKESK. CDR3 sequence reads: CASSQETGDTQYF. The CDR3 bases are TGTGCCAGCAGCCAAGAAACTGGGGATACGCAGTATTTT.